The next 17 T cell receptor beta chains were all read from a single sample in a study of molecular identifiers for immune sequencing clone quantification. TCRdb called the PCR reads again in MiXCR, with one record for every CDR3 protein. Here the sample spans roughly 300,000 distinct CDR3 sequences, roughly 24% being singletons. Sequencing was done on a sample of naive CD8+ T cells from blood, with Jurkat cell RNA spiked in. Documented subset: FACS-sorted CD8+CD4-CCR7+CD45RA+ naive T cells. These receptors all come from a human donor in good health. Some libraries in this study had Jurkat cell RNA spiked in.

In its sample, this clonotype was seen many times. The chain combines TRBV20-1 with TRBJ2-2; D is ambiguous. The CDR3 contains 14 residues. Germline V CDR1 and CDR2: DFQATT, SNEGSKA (reference sequence). V was shortened by 6 bases and J by 0 bases, with 11 bases between the two germline ends. This CDR3 reads CSARPFANTGELFF. The CDR3 DNA is TGCAGTGCCCGACCGTTCGCGAACACCGGGGAGCTGTTTTTT.

At least ten counts were recorded for this clonotype. In nucleotides, the CDR3 is TGTGCCAGCAGATATACTAGCGGGAGTCCCGAGCAGTACTTC. This gives the protein CASRYTSGSPEQYF. The gene calls are TRBV2 and TRBJ2-7, with 11 bases lining up with TRBD2. There are 14 residues in the CDR3. The germline CDR1 and CDR2 sequences are SNHLY and FYNNEI. V trimming: 6 bases; J trimming: 6 bases; junction bases outside the gene matches: 7.

In its sample, this clonotype was seen a few times. This chain uses TRBV10-3 with TRBJ2-7, with a weak D call TRBD1 (6 bases). Germline-derived CDR1 and CDR2 are ENHRY and SYGVKD. V was trimmed by 8 bases and J by 3 bases, leaving 11 bases between them. The CDR3 totals 12 residues. Here the CDR3 DNA reads TGTGCCATCGGGGACACCTACTACGAGCAGTACTTC. The encoded protein is CAIGDTYYEQYF.

This clonotype was found a few times. Here the CDR3 DNA reads TGCAGCGTTGAAGGGTATGGGACAGGGTGGAATGAGCAGTTCTTC. Translation gives CSVEGYGTGWNEQFF. The chain carries TRBV29-1 and TRBJ2-1; 9 positions agree with TRBD1. This CDR3 has 15 amino acids. Germline lookup yields CDR1 SQVTM and CDR2 ANQGSEA. J lost 7 bases, V lost 1 base, and 8 bases had no gene match.

This clonotype was seen only a few times. J is TRBJ1-1 and V is TRBV27; TRBD1 might be the D (5 bases). Germline V gene data show CDR1 as MNHEY and CDR2 as SMNVEV (reference sequence). V was pared by 2 bases and J by 4 bases, with 11 bases between. The CDR3 loop spans 14 amino acids. DNA of the CDR3: TGTGCCAGCAGTTTACAGGGAATTGGCACTGAAGCTTTCTTT. This codes for CASSLQGIGTEAFF.

This clonotype occurred many times. The V call is TRBV29-1, the J call TRBJ2-6; D call uncertain. Germline assignment: CDR1 SQVTM and CDR2 ANQGSEA. V gave up 4 bases and J gave up 0 bases, with 7 bases separating them. The CDR3 extends over 14 amino acids. The CDR3 bases are TGCAGCGTTGTTACGGACTCTGGGGCCAACGTCCTGACTTTC. Translated, it gives CSVVTDSGANVLTF.

Comments on this clonotype: This could be a read error, since a much larger clone is one nucleotide away. The chain recombines TRBV29-1 with TRBJ2-2; D is undetermined. Trimming pared 8 bases from V and 6 bases from J, leaving 16 bases between. CDR3 length: 13 amino acids. Germline CDR1 and CDR2: SQVTM and ANQGSEA. The CDR3 nucleotides are TGCAGCACACAACTTACAGTGTCCGGGGAGCTGTTTTTT. Translated: CSTQLTVSGELFF.

This clonotype was recorded many times. This chain uses TRBV27 with TRBJ1-2, with D unclear. The germline V gene encodes CDR1 MNHEY and CDR2 SMNVEV (reference sequence). The length of the CDR3 is 13 residues. V was clipped by 3 bases and J by 6 bases, with 11 bases between them. CDR3 loop: CASSFAGLNGYTF. CDR3 in DNA: TGTGCCAGCAGTTTTGCAGGTCTGAATGGCTACACCTTC.

Regarding this clonotype: A much more abundant neighbour one base away suggests this may be a read error. The V and J genes are TRBV20-1 and TRBJ1-1, with TRBD1 identical over 7 bases. Germline V gene data show CDR1 as DFQATT and CDR2 as SNEGSKA (reference sequence). This CDR3 comprises 16 residues. Written as DNA, the CDR3 is TGCAGTGCTAGGCAGGGAGACAGGGCCTTTGAGACTGGAGCTTTCTTT. The encoded protein is CSARQGDRAFETGAFF.

The sample holds a few counts of this clonotype. The chain employs TRBV4-3 and TRBJ2-3; D is uncertain. Trimming took 0 bases from V and 1 from J, leaving 17 bases between them. The CDR3 loop spans 18 amino acids. Germline loops: CDR1 LGHNA, CDR2 YSLEER. CDR3 protein: CASSQDLGPRAGTDTQYF. CDR3 sequence (DNA): TGCGCCAGCAGCCAAGATCTCGGGCCCCGGGCGGGCACAGATACGCAGTATTTT.

This chain uses TRBV7-9 with TRBJ2-7; the D call may be TRBD1 or TRBD2 (5 bases each). Trimming removed 5 bases from V and 3 bases from J, with 14 bases in between. Looked up from germline, CDR1 is SEHNR and CDR2 is FQNEAQ (reference sequence). The CDR3 consists of 14 residues. CDR3 DNA sequence: TGTGCCAGCAGCCCCCCGGGACGGGGCTACGAGCAGTACTTC. Its protein is CASSPPGRGYEQYF.

This clonotype has more than one count but fewer than ten. The rearrangement uses TRBV5-1 and TRBJ2-3; 11 bases agree with TRBD2. Germline V gives CDR1 SGHRS, CDR2 YFSETQ. The CDR3 runs to 15 residues. The V segment lost 5 bases and the J segment 2 bases; nucleotides outside the gene matches: 4. The CDR3 DNA reads as TGCGCCAGCAGGGGACTAGCGGCTCTCACAGATACGCAGTATTTT. This translates into CASRGLAALTDTQYF.

For this clonotype: Given the absence of the conserved phenylalanine or tryptophan at the CDR3 end, a read error is likely. This chain uses TRBV4-2 with TRBJ2-3, with a tentative D call TRBD2 (6 bases). Germline values: CDR1 LGHNA, CDR2 YNFKEQ. There are 17 residues in the CDR3. Trimming removed 3 bases from V and 6 bases from J, with 22 bases in between. The CDR3 is CASSQDPTTGVADTQYL. In DNA, the CDR3 is TGTGCCAGCAGCCAGGACCCGACTACGGGGGTAGCTGATACGCAGTATCTT.

The chain couples TRBV7-6 to TRBJ2-1; tentatively, D is TRBD1 or TRBD2 (5 bases each). Germline V gene lookup returns CDR1 SGHVS and CDR2 FNYEAQ. The V end lost 5 bases, the J end lost 4 bases, and 18 bases lay between the germline ends. There are 16 residues in the CDR3. The CDR3 is CASSPIVVGEYNEQFF. DNA of the CDR3: TGTGCCAGCAGCCCCATAGTGGTGGGGGAATACAATGAGCAGTTCTTC.

This chain links TRBV19 with TRBJ2-2; D is unclear. The CDR3 loop spans 16 amino acids. V shed 3 bases and J shed 2 bases, with 13 bases lying between them. CDR1 and CDR2 from the germline V gene are LNHDA and SQIVND (reference sequence). The CDR3 protein is CASSIPIYRNTGELFF. The CDR3 nucleotides read TGTGCCAGTAGTATCCCGATTTACAGAAACACCGGGGAGCTGTTTTTT.

The genes are TRBV20-1 and TRBJ2-1; 7 positions agree with TRBD2. Germline V gene sequence: CDR1 DFQATT, CDR2 SNEGSKA (reference sequence). The J segment lost 7 bases and the V segment lost 4 bases, leaving 4 bases of the junction unmatched. CDR3 length: 12 amino acids. Here the CDR3 reads CSANGGGNEQFF. The CDR3, as DNA: TGCAGTGCTAATGGGGGGGGTAATGAGCAGTTCTTC.

In its sample, this clonotype was seen a few times. The chain combines TRBV9 with TRBJ1-3; D gene unclear. V shed 4 bases and J shed 4 bases, with 6 bases lying between them. The CDR3 runs 12 residues. Germline CDR1 SGDLS, CDR2 YYNGEE. The CDR3: CASSLQGNTIYF. Here the CDR3 DNA reads TGTGCCAGCAGCTTACAGGGAAACACCATATATTTT.